This TCR beta chain was identified in a study of blood T cell repertoires in COVID-19. Study-level information: PBMCs, B-cell-depleted T cells, or T cells were the source of the cDNA or gDNA that made up the material.

In the authors' workflow: Estimates of nucleated cell counts were drawn from the amplification of reference gene primers. Sequencing was performed with immunoSEQ multiplex PCR; in TCRdb, only in-frame clones are kept and a portion is missing. Clone size and the V and J calls come from that table; the DNA yielded D and trimming. This sample carries about 320,000 clones, about 90% of them seen once, and the ten largest clones take under 6.5%. The CDR3 is 17 amino acids. Germline V CDR1 and CDR2: SEHNR, FQNEAQ (reference sequence). The germline V and J ends were trimmed by 4 bases and 0 bases, with 15 bases remaining between them.

The chain combines TRBV7-9 with TRBJ2-2, with D possibly matching TRBD1 (6 bases). This TCR derives from a man aged 18 to 35 who had recovered from COVID-19. The sequencing input was peripheral blood. In DNA, the CDR3 is TGTGCCAGCAGCTCAACAAGGACAGCTACGAACACCGGGGAGCTGTTTTTT. Residues: CASSSTRTATNTGELFF.